A selection of T cell receptor beta chains follows, all from one sample in a study of blood T cell repertoires in COVID-19. TCRdb's copy holds only in-frame clones and misses some; the assay was immunoSEQ multiplex PCR. Here the sample spans tens of thousands of clones, roughly 80% being singletons. Source material: peripheral blood. The receptor set was obtained from a human donor in a cohort sampled during active COVID-19. CDR3s include the opening cysteine and the closing phenylalanine or tryptophan. The D gene is left open where the match is weak. The listing skips clone size in some rows; elsewhere it reads once, few, many or a size class.

abundance,j_gene,v_gene,d_gene,CDR3nt,CDR3aa
NA,TRBJ2-5,TRBV9,TRBD1,TGTGCCAGCAGCCCGGGGACAGGGGGCTCTCTTAGGGCCCAGTACTTC,CASSPGTGGSLRAQYF
NA,TRBJ1-5,TRBV5-1,NA,TGCGCCAGCAGCTCGGACAGTGGCAATCAGCCCCAGCATTTT,CASSSDSGNQPQHF
NA,TRBJ1-5,TRBV6-4,NA,TGTGCCAGCAGTGACTCTTACCGGCGGGGTAACAATCAGCCCCAGCATTTT,CASSDSYRRGNNQPQHF
once,TRBJ2-7,TRBV7-9,TRBD2,TGTGCCAGCAGCCAAGGTCGGGGACTAGCGGGGCGCTACGAGCAGTACTTC,CASSQGRGLAGRYEQYF
NA,TRBJ1-4,TRBV7-7,NA,TGTGCCAGCAGGGGAAGAAAGGGAAGGGGAGGGGTGAATGAAAAACTGTTTTTT,CASRGRKGRGGVNEKLFF
NA,TRBJ2-7,TRBV20-1,NA,TGCAGTGCTAGTGATCTCCAGGGCCAGCAGTACTTC,CSASDLQGQQYF
NA,TRBJ1-2,TRBV7-2,TRBD1,TGTGCCAGTACACCGGGACAGGGCCCCCTAACCTTC,CASTPGQGPLTF
NA,TRBJ1-1,TRBV10-3,NA,TGTGCCATCAGTGAGTCGACTTACAGGGAGGGCACTGAAGCTTTCTTT,CAISESTYREGTEAFF
NA,TRBJ2-1,TRBV2,NA,TGTGCCAGCAGAAAGAGAGGGGGGGCTGCTTACAATGAGCAGTTCTTC,CASRKRGGAAYNEQFF
NA,TRBJ2-1,TRBV7-9,NA,TGTGCCAGCAGTCACTCGGGGGGCCGAAACGGTGAGCAGTTCTTC,CASSHSGGRNGEQFF
once,TRBJ1-4,TRBV2,NA,TGTGCCAGCAGTGAAGCGCGGGCAGGCTCTGATGAAAAACTGTTTTTT,CASSEARAGSDEKLFF
few,TRBJ1-4,TRBV30,NA,TGTGCCTGCCGCGCAGGGGCCGGTGAAAAACTGTTTTTT,CACRAGAGEKLFF
few,TRBJ2-7,TRBV9,TRBD2,TGTGCCAGCAGCCCGGGACTAGCGGGGCCATACGAGCAGTACTTC,CASSPGLAGPYEQYF
few,TRBJ1-5,TRBV24-1,TRBD1,TGTGCCACCAGTGAGGGTCAGACAGGGTATAGCAATCAGCCCCAGCATTTT,CATSEGQTGYSNQPQHF
NA,TRBJ2-7,TRBV28,NA,TGTGCCAGCAGTTTTACCAACAGCTACGAGCAGTACTTC,CASSFTNSYEQYF
NA,TRBJ2-6,TRBV30,NA,TGTGCCTGGAGTGTACGGCAGGGATACTCTGGGGCCAACGTCCTGACTTTC,CAWSVRQGYSGANVLTF
NA,TRBJ2-7,TRBV5-1,TRBD1,TGCGCCAGCAGCGTGGGACAGGACTCCTACGAGCAGTACTTC,CASSVGQDSYEQYF
NA,TRBJ1-1,TRBV20-1,NA,TGCAGTGCTAGCACAGGTGAAGCTTTCTTT,CSASTGEAFF
NA,TRBJ1-3,TRBV9,NA,TGTGCCAGCAGCGGTGACATTTACTCTGGAAACACCATATATTTT,CASSGDIYSGNTIYF
NA,TRBJ2-5,TRBV12-5,NA,TGTGCTAGTGCCAGGGATGAGTTCGCGGAGACCCAGTACTTC,CASARDEFAETQYF
NA,TRBJ1-3,TRBV25-1,TRBD1,TGTGCCAGCACTCCCACCGGGACAGGCGCTTCTGGAAACACCATATATTTT,CASTPTGTGASGNTIYF
NA,TRBJ2-5,TRBV6-1,TRBD2,TGTGCCAGCAGTGAACTAGCGGAAGCGCGAGAGACCCAGTACTTC,CASSELAEARETQYF
NA,TRBJ1-1,TRBV5-1,TRBD1,TGCGCCAGCAGCTCGGGACAGGGGGGAACTGAAGCTTTCTTT,CASSSGQGGTEAFF
NA,TRBJ2-2,TRBV10-3,TRBD2,TGTGCCATCAGGACTAGCGGGGGGGCCACCGGGGAGCTGTTTTTT,CAIRTSGGATGELFF
NA,TRBJ1-1,TRBV7-9,TRBD1,TGTGCCAGCAGCTCGAGGACAGGGGGGAACACTGAAGCTTTCTTT,CASSSRTGGNTEAFF
NA,TRBJ2-7,TRBV5-1,TRBD1,TGCGCCAGCAGTCCCGGGACAGGAGACTACGAGCAGTACTTC,CASSPGTGDYEQYF
once,TRBJ1-2,TRBV19,TRBD1,TGTGCCAGTAGTACCCCGGACAGGGGCTCCTATGGCTACACCTTC,CASSTPDRGSYGYTF
NA,TRBJ2-4,TRBV2,NA,TGTGCCAGCAGTGAAGCGCCAGGGTCGGCCAAAAACATTCAGTACTTC,CASSEAPGSAKNIQYF
NA,TRBJ1-3,TRBV5-1,NA,TGCGCCAGCAGCTTAGGAGGCCTCTCTGGAAACACCATATATTTT,CASSLGGLSGNTIYF
NA,TRBJ1-1,TRBV7-9,TRBD1,TGTGCCAGCAGCCCCCGGACAGGGGAGAACACTGAAGCTTTCTTT,CASSPRTGENTEAFF
NA,TRBJ2-7,TRBV3-1/TRBV3-2,NA,TGTGCCAGCAGCCAAGATAACAGGTTCGGAGTGCAGTACTTC,CASSQDNRFGVQYF
NA,TRBJ2-3,TRBV5-1,NA,TGCGCCAGCAGCTTTCTCGGAGCGGCTACAGATACGCAGTATTTT,CASSFLGAATDTQYF
NA,TRBJ1-2,TRBV2,NA,TGTGCCAGCAGTGAAGAGACTTCCGGGACTTCAGGTGGCTACACCTTC,CASSEETSGTSGGYTF
NA,TRBJ2-5,TRBV7-2,TRBD2,TGTGCCAGCAGCACTCGGCTAGCGGGGGGAGTTCAAGAGACCCAGTACTTC,CASSTRLAGGVQETQYF
NA,TRBJ2-2,TRBV20-1,TRBD1,TGCAGTGCTAGTCTACAGGGGGTTCCCACCGGGGAGCTGTTTTTT,CSASLQGVPTGELFF
few,TRBJ1-6,TRBV7-2,NA,TGTGCCAGCACAGGGCTCCGGGATTCACCCCTCCACTTT,CASTGLRDSPLHF
NA,TRBJ1-2,TRBV5-1,NA,TGCGCCAGCAGCCGTGGGGCCTCGGATGGCTACACCTTC,CASSRGASDGYTF
NA,TRBJ2-7,TRBV9,NA,TGTGCCAGCAGCGTAGGGGCCCCTGACGACGATTACGAGCAGTACTTC,CASSVGAPDDDYEQYF
NA,TRBJ1-6,TRBV2,NA,TGTGCCAGCTACTTAGACGGGGTCTTTTCACCCCTCCACTTT,CASYLDGVFSPLHF
few,TRBJ1-1,TRBV19,TRBD1,TGTGCCAGTAGTAAGAGGGCCGGGGACAGTGTTAGGAACACTGAAGCTTTCTTT,CASSKRAGDSVRNTEAFF
NA,TRBJ1-2,TRBV19,TRBD1,TGTGCCAGTAGTCAGGGGGAGGGCTACACCTTC,CASSQGEGYTF
NA,TRBJ2-2,TRBV20-1,NA,TGCGGTCACAGGGACCGGGGAGCTGTTTTT,CGHRDRGAVF
few,TRBJ1-1,TRBV18,NA,TGTGCCAGCTCACCAACAGGGACGGACACTGAAGCTTTCTTT,CASSPTGTDTEAFF